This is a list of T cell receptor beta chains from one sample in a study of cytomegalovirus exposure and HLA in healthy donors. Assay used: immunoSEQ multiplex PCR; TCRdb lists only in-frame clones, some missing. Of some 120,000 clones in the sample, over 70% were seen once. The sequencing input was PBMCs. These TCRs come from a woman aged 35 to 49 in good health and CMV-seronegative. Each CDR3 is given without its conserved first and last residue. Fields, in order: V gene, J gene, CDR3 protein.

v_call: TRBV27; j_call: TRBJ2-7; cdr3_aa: ASSLKVGGAYEQY
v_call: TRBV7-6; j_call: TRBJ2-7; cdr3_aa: ASSLLARGTQPYEQY
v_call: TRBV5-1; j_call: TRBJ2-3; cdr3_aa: ASSRGGTDTQY
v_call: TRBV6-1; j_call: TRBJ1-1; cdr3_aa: ASRKGQNGYEAF
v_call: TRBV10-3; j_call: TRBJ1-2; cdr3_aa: AISDETGGTNYGYT
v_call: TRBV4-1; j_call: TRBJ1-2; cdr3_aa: ASSQGKGDSYGYT
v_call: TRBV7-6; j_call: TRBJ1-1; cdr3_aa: ASSSRAGLNTEAF
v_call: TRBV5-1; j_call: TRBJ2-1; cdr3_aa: ASSLETYNEQF
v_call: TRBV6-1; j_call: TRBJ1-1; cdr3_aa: ASSPWLGRTEAF
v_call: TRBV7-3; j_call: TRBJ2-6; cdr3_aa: ASSSGTGGSDGANVLT
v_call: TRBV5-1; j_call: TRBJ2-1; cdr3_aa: ASSLVLAGVLGPYNEQF
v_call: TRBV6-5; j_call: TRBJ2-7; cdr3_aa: ASSTTSGGAFEQY
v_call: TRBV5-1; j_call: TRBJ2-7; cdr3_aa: ASSSGGTIYEQY
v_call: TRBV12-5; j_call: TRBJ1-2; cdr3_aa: ASAPQGLYGYT
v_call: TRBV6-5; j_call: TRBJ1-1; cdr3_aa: ASSFGGRMFEAF
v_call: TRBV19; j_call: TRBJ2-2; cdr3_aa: ASGLAGVGELF
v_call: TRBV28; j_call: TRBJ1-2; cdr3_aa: ASSYTGTNYGYT
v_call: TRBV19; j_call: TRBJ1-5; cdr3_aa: ASSKTSVNQPQH
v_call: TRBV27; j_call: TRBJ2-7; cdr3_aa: ASSSAGQGIDEQY
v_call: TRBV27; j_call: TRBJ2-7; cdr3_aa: ASSSIYRVSYEQY